What follows describes a single T cell receptor (beta chain). Its antigen is still unknown. This sample was included in a study of T cell repertoires in cytomegalovirus infection. Study background: It was recently identified HLA-C-restricted and well-studied HLA-B-restricted CMV epitopes that the study used.

The ends were cut back, 8 bases at V and 12 bases at J, with 16 bases in the middle. The length of the CDR3 is 12 residues. Germline V gives CDR1 SGHVT, CDR2 SQSDAQ. TCRdb used MiXCR to reprocess the reads, holding one entry per CDR3 protein. The sample yields roughly 500,000 distinct CDR3 sequences, roughly 46% seen once. This sequence joins TRBV7-4 and TRBJ1-4; D uncertain. The sequenced sample was cultured PBMCs, obtained from culture after CMV antigen stimulation. This TCR came from a human donor in good health (CMV status not recorded). Some clones in this sample may be carry-over from other donors' samples. The CDR3 nucleotides are TGTGCCAGCGAAAAGGAGGGAAGGGAACTGTTTTTT. This encodes CASEKEGRELFF.